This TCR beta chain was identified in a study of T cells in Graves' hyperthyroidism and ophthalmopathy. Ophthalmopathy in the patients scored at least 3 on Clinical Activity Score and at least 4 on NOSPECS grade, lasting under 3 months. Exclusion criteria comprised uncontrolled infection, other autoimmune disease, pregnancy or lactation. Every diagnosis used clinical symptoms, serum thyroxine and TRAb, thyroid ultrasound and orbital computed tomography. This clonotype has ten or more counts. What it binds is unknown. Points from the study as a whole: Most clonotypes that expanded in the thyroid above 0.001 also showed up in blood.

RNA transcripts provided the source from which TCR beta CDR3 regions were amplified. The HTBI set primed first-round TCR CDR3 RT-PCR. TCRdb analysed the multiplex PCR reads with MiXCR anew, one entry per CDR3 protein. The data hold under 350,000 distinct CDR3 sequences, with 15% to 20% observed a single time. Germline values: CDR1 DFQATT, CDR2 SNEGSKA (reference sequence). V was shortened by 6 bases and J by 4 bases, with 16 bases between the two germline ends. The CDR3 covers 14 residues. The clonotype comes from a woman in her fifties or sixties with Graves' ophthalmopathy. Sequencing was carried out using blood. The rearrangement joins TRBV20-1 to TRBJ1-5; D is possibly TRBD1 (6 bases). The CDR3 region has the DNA TGCAGTGCCCGAGGGGGAGGGGAAAATCAGCCCCAGCATTTT. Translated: CSARGGGENQPQHF.